This TCR beta chain emerged from a study of vaccination effects on CD4 cells after COVID-19. Study context: Some 2.1 million PBMC per well received about 9.8 IU/ml IL-2 and approximately 10 ug/ml peptides in culture.

Study findings and constraints: Convalescent patients were scarce, and early post-infection timepoints were absent. Late after vaccination, infection- and vaccine-induced clones showed marked clonal contraction.

The protocol was immunoSEQ multiplex PCR, while the TCRdb copy is restricted to in-frame clones and leaves out a portion. The sample lists about 45,000 clones; around 70% were seen once. CD4+ T cell isolation took place after approximately 11 days of culture. As their vaccination, participants received two doses of either BNT162b2 or mRNA-1273. On both days 3 and 7, half of the culture medium was replaced with IL-2 medium. Turning to this clone: Antigen unknown.

The sample consisted of CD4+ T cells from PBMCs cultured without peptide, taken after COVID-19 vaccination. The sequence derives from a human donor who received a COVID-19 vaccine.

The CDR3 loop is CASSLIRGTKRELFF. In DNA form, the CDR3 reads TGTGCCAGCAGCTTAATTCGAGGGACTAAGCGGGAGCTGTTTTTT. The V call is TRBV11-2, the J call TRBJ2-2; TRBD2 matches 7 bases. In germline, CDR1 is SGHAT, CDR2 FQNNGV. Trimming at V came to 2 bases and at J to 9 bases, leaving 9 bases not matched to a gene. The CDR3 extends over 15 amino acids.